The T cell receptor (beta chain) described here comes from a study of T cell repertoires in cytomegalovirus infection. This clonotype appeared many times. V was trimmed by 4 bases and J by 2 bases, leaving 9 bases between them. In germline, CDR1 is SGHTA, CDR2 FQGNSA. The CDR3 loop spans 15 amino acids. Each CDR3 protein is one row after TCRdb ran MiXCR on the reads. The sample shows about 490,000 distinct CDR3 sequences, roughly 29% of them seen only once. The chain joins TRBV7-2 to TRBJ2-6, with D possibly being TRBD1 or TRBD2 (5 bases each). The receptor was derived from a human donor in good health (CMV status not recorded). Some clones in this sample may be carry-over from other donors' samples. Sequencing was done on a sample of PBMCs. The CDR3 sequence: CASSSGQAGANVLTF. In nucleotides, the CDR3 is TGTGCCAGCAGCTCGGGGCAGGCTGGGGCCAACGTCCTGACTTTC. Looking up the rest from reference TRBV7-2 and TRBJ2-6 gives the full variable domain: GAGVSQSPSNKVTEKGKDVELRCDPISGHTALYWYRQSLGQGLEFLIYFQGNSAPDKSGLPSDRFSAERTGGSVSTLTIQRTQQEDSAVYLCASSSGQAGANVLTFGAGSRLTVL.